A selection of T cell receptor beta chains follows, all from one sample in a study of blood T cell repertoires in COVID-19. Assay: immunoSEQ multiplex PCR; the TCRdb copy retains only in-frame clones and omits some. This sample has about 180,000 clones, with roughly 89% found just once. Sequenced: PBMCs or T cells enriched from blood (not recorded which). The receptors derive from a woman between 40 and 55 years old with acute COVID-19. CDR3s include the opening cysteine and the closing phenylalanine or tryptophan. The D gene is left open where the match is weak. Where a row states a size, it is once, few, many or the class of an expanded clone; other rows omit it.

clone_size	v_call	j_call	d_call	cdr3_aa	cdr3_nt
-	TRBV27	TRBJ2-3	TRBD2	CASSLSAGALRDTQYF	TGTGCCAGCAGTTTATCGGCGGGAGCCCTGAGAGATACGCAGTATTTT
-	TRBV29-1	TRBJ1-2	TRBD1	CSPDRGRDYGYTF	TGCAGCCCCGACAGGGGGCGCGACTATGGCTACACCTTC
-	TRBV5-1	TRBJ2-3	-	CASSFLLRSTDTQYF	TGCGCCAGCAGCTTCTTACTCCGTAGCACAGATACGCAGTATTTT
few	TRBV5-1	TRBJ1-1	TRBD1	CASSSRTGGLGTEAFF	TGCGCCAGCAGCTCTAGGACAGGGGGCTTGGGTACTGAAGCTTTCTTT
-	TRBV7-3	TRBJ2-1	TRBD2	CASSLLAGASSYNEQFF	TGTGCCAGCAGCTTATTAGCGGGGGCTAGCTCCTACAATGAGCAGTTCTTC
-	TRBV19	TRBJ2-1	TRBD2	CASSPGTSAGSYNEQFF	TGTGCCAGTAGTCCCGGGACTAGCGCCGGCTCCTACAATGAGCAGTTCTTC
-	TRBV7-8	TRBJ2-7	-	CASSLGAGSSYEQYF	TGTGCCAGCAGCTTAGGAGCGGGCAGCTCCTACGAGCAGTACTTC
once	TRBV9	TRBJ2-7	-	CASSVGTSPLEQYF	TGTGCCAGCAGCGTGGGGACAAGCCCTCTCGAGCAGTACTTC
-	TRBV6-5	TRBJ1-2	TRBD1	CASSFLRDRGNYGYTF	TGTGCCAGCAGTTTCCTCCGGGACAGGGGCAACTATGGCTACACCTTC
-	TRBV7-2	TRBJ2-6	-	CASSLAPAGGPGSGANVLTF	TGTGCCAGCAGCTTAGCCCCCGCCGGAGGCCCCGGCTCTGGGGCCAACGTCCTGACTTTC
many	TRBV25-1	TRBJ1-5	-	CASSARGDQPQHF	TGTGCCAGCAGTGCAAGGGGCGATCAGCCCCAGCATTTT
-	TRBV10-3	TRBJ1-3	-	CAIRDSVSGNTIYF	TGTGCCATCAGAGACTCAGTCTCTGGAAACACCATATATTTT
-	TRBV11-2	TRBJ2-7	-	CASSLFRREGYEQYF	TGTGCCAGCAGCTTATTTAGGAGGGAAGGATACGAGCAGTACTTC
-	TRBV30	TRBJ1-4	-	CAWKVSGSPSYEKLFF	TGTGCCTGGAAAGTGTCAGGGTCTCCCTCTTATGAAAAACTGTTTTTT
-	TRBV6-6	TRBJ1-1	TRBD1	CASSYPGQGNTEAFF	TGTGCCAGCAGTTACCCGGGACAGGGGAACACTGAAGCTTTCTTT
-	TRBV11-1	TRBJ2-2	-	CASSLVYGGTGELFF	TGTGCCAGCAGCTTAGTTTACGGAGGCACCGGGGAGCTGTTTTTT
-	TRBV3-1/TRBV3-2	TRBJ2-3	TRBD1	CASSRQGVSSSTDTQYF	TGTGCCAGCTCGCGACAGGGGGTGTCTTCTAGCACAGATACGCAGTATTTT
few	TRBV11-2	TRBJ2-3	-	CATSPPRSGDTQYF	TGTGCCACTAGCCCCCCCCGGAGCGGAGATACGCAGTATTTT
many	TRBV5-8	TRBJ2-7	-	CASRKRTGSRSYEQYF	TGTGCCAGCAGGAAAAGGACGGGAAGCAGGTCCTACGAGCAGTACTTC
-	TRBV20-1	TRBJ2-5	-	CSWRAGGTQYF	TGCAGCTGGAGGGCCGGGGGGACCCAGTACTTC
-	TRBV3-1/TRBV3-2	TRBJ2-3	TRBD2	CASSPRTSGVPDTQYF	TGTGCCAGCAGCCCCAGGACTAGCGGGGTCCCAGATACGCAGTATTTT
-	TRBV7-9	TRBJ2-4	-	CASSLVRGGINIQYF	TGTGCCAGCAGCTTAGTTCGTGGAGGGATCAACATTCAGTACTTC
-	TRBV7-2	TRBJ2-3	TRBD2	CASSLRTSGGTDTQYF	TGTGCCAGCAGCTTAAGGACTAGCGGAGGCACAGATACGCAGTATTTT
-	TRBV5-4	TRBJ2-2	-	CASSRDMLGELFF	TGTGCCAGCAGCCGGGACATGCTGGGGGAGCTGTTTTTT
-	TRBV5-1	TRBJ1-6	-	CASSLNGTPGSPLHF	TGCGCCAGCAGCTTGAATGGGACACCCGGTTCACCCCTCCACTTT
-	TRBV5-1	TRBJ2-7	TRBD1	CASSPTRGPHYEQYF	TGCGCCAGCAGCCCTACCAGGGGGCCGCATTACGAGCAGTACTTC
-	TRBV18	TRBJ1-4	-	CASSARGSTNEKLFF	TGTGCCAGCTCAGCGAGGGGGTCTACTAATGAAAAACTGTTTTTT
few	TRBV4-2	TRBJ2-7	-	CASSQDWEAGSYEQYF	TGTGCCAGCAGCCAAGATTGGGAGGCCGGCTCCTACGAGCAGTACTTC
-	TRBV7-2	TRBJ1-5	-	CASSLRQGQPQHF	TGTGCCAGCAGCTTAAGGCAGGGCCAGCCCCAGCATTTT
-	TRBV1	TRBJ2-3	-	CTSSPRTGKETSTDTQYF	TGCACCAGCAGCCCCCGGACAGGGAAAGAAACTAGCACAGATACGCAGTATTTT
-	TRBV9	TRBJ2-2	-	CASSVGLANTGELFF	TGTGCCAGCAGCGTAGGGCTCGCGAACACCGGGGAGCTGTTTTTT
-	TRBV6-5	TRBJ2-3	TRBD2	CASSYLAGQTDTQYF	TGTGCCAGCAGTTACCTAGCGGGACAAACAGATACGCAGTATTTT
-	TRBV15	TRBJ1-3	-	CATSSRQGGSGNTIYF	TGTGCCACCAGCAGCCGGCAGGGTGGCTCTGGAAACACCATATATTTT
-	TRBV6-5	TRBJ2-3	TRBD1	CASSLWDRNTDTQYF	TGTGCCAGCAGTCTATGGGACAGAAACACAGATACGCAGTATTTT
-	TRBV9	TRBJ2-7	TRBD2	CASSASSSGGVPHEQYF	TGTGCCAGCAGCGCCAGCTCTAGCGGGGGCGTACCCCACGAGCAGTACTTC
-	TRBV4-3	TRBJ2-1	TRBD2	CASSHPRGSSYNEQFF	TGCGCCAGCAGCCATCCCCGCGGGAGCTCCTACAATGAGCAGTTCTTC
-	TRBV5-8	TRBJ1-1	-	CASPATREGQTGIDTETFF	TGTGCCAGCCCAGCTACTCGGGAGGGTCAGACGGGGATTGACACTGAAACTTTCTTT
-	TRBV27	TRBJ1-5	TRBD1	CASSRNRGNQPQHF	TGTGCCAGCAGTCGCAACAGGGGTAATCAGCCCCAGCATTTT
-	TRBV29-1	TRBJ2-3	-	CSVELGSGTDTQYF	TGCAGCGTAGAACTAGGGAGTGGCACAGATACGCAGTATTTT
once	TRBV3-1/TRBV3-2	TRBJ1-6	-	CASSHSGESPLHF	TGTGCCAGCAGCCACTCCGGGGAGTCACCCCTCCACTTT
-	TRBV11-2	TRBJ1-2	TRBD1	CASNRDRGYGYTF	TGTGCCAGCAACAGGGACAGGGGATATGGCTACACCTTC
-	TRBV9	TRBJ1-2	-	CASSVDPSTYNYGYTF	TGTGCCAGCAGCGTAGATCCGTCAACCTATAACTATGGCTACACCTTC
-	TRBV18	TRBJ1-2	TRBD1	CASSVDRAYGYTF	TGTGCCAGCTCAGTTGACAGGGCCTATGGCTACACCTTC
-	TRBV5-4	TRBJ1-2	-	CASSEQGNYGYTF	TGTGCCAGCAGCGAACAGGGTAACTATGGCTACACCTTC
-	TRBV7-3	TRBJ2-5	TRBD1	CASSLTFDRERETQYF	TGTGCCAGCAGCTTAACGTTTGACAGGGAAAGAGAGACCCAGTACTTC
once	TRBV18	TRBJ2-2	-	CASSNGLSGASNTGELFF	TGTGCCAGCTCAAACGGGTTGTCAGGGGCCTCGAACACCGGGGAGCTGTTTTTT
-	TRBV18	TRBJ2-6	-	CASSPATASGANVLTF	TGTGCCAGCTCACCAGCCACAGCCTCTGGGGCCAACGTCCTGACTTTC
-	TRBV28	TRBJ1-3	TRBD1	CASSPWTGGGSGNTIYF	TGTGCCAGCAGTCCATGGACAGGGGGGGGTTCTGGAAACACCATATATTTT
-	TRBV3-1/TRBV3-2	TRBJ2-7	-	CASSPFEGRGQYF	TGTGCCAGCAGCCCTTTCGAGGGGCGGGGGCAGTACTTC
-	TRBV4-1	TRBJ2-2	-	CASSREDSNTGELFF	TGCGCCAGCAGCCGCGAGGATTCGAACACCGGGGAGCTGTTTTTT
-	TRBV25-1	TRBJ2-2	TRBD2	CASRAGKGISGELFF	TGTGCCAGCAGAGCGGGGAAAGGGATCTCCGGGGAGCTGTTTTTT
-	TRBV12-3/TRBV12-4	TRBJ2-5	-	CASSLGEETQYF	TGTGCCAGCAGTTTGGGCGAAGAGACCCAGTACTTC
-	TRBV19	TRBJ1-2	-	CASSIGPRDYGYTF	TGTGCCAGTAGTATCGGCCCCCGGGACTATGGCTACACCTTC
-	TRBV4-3	TRBJ2-5	TRBD2	CASSVGLAEQETQYF	TGCGCCAGCAGTGTAGGACTAGCGGAGCAAGAGACCCAGTACTTC